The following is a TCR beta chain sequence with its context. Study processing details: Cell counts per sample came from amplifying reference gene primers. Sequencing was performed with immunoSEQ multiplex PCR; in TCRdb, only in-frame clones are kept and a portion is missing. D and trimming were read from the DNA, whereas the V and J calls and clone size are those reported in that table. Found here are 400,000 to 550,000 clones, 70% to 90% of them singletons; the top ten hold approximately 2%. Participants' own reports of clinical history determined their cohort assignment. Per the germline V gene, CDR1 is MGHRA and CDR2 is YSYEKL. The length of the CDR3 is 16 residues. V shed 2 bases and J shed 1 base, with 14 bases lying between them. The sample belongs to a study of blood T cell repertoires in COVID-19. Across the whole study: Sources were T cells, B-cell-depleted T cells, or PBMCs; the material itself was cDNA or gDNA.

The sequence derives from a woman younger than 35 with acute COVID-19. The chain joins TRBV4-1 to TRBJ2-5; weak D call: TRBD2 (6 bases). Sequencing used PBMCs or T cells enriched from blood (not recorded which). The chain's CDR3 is CASSQSGVGTQETQYF. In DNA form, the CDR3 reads TGCGCCAGCAGCCAATCGGGGGTAGGGACCCAAGAGACCCAGTACTTC.